One and the same sample provided the 4 T cell receptor beta chains below, sequenced in a study of T cells in localized non-small cell lung cancer. The method was immunoSEQ multiplex PCR; TCRdb's version includes in-frame clones alone and lacks a portion of them. The sample lists 52,000 or so clones; roughly 83% were seen once. The sequenced sample was peripheral blood mononuclear cells, obtained before any cancer treatment. These receptors all come from a man between 40 and 69 years old with stage III lung adenocarcinoma.

This sequence joins TRBV5-1 and TRBJ2-7; D possibly corresponds to TRBD2 (6 bases). V lost 2 bases to trimming and J lost 0 bases, with 9 bases between them. This CDR3 contains 14 residues. CDR1 SGHRS and CDR2 YFSETQ come from the germline V gene. CDR3: CASSFSGSSYEQYF. In DNA form, the CDR3 reads TGCGCCAGCAGCTTTAGCGGTAGCTCCTACGAGCAGTACTTC.

V gene TRBV29-1 combines with J gene TRBJ1-1; 8 bases are shared with TRBD1. In germline, CDR1 is SQVTM, CDR2 ANQGSEA. CDR3 length: 20 residues. V lost 0 bases to trimming and J lost 0 bases; unmatched junction nucleotides: 18. CDR3 in amino acids: CSVEDLRGAGGLLMNTEAFF. As DNA, the CDR3 is TGCAGCGTTGAAGATCTTCGCGGGGCAGGGGGCTTACTCATGAACACTGAAGCTTTCTTT.

The rearrangement links TRBV5-1 to TRBJ2-3; either TRBD1 or TRBD2 may fit D (5 bases each). The V gene's germline CDR1 is SGHRS and CDR2 YFSETQ. CDR3 length equals 13 residues. Trimming stripped 5 bases from V and 4 bases from J, with 11 bases between. The chain's CDR3 is CASRGQGPDTQYF. For the CDR3, the DNA is TGCGCCAGCAGAGGGCAGGGACCAGATACGCAGTATTTT.

The rearrangement links TRBV7-3 to TRBJ1-3; no clear D gene. V lost 5 bases and J lost 3, with 14 bases in between. Per the germline V gene, CDR1 is SGHTA and CDR2 is FQGTGA. The CDR3 contains 15 residues. CDR3 region: CASSRGGNVGNTIYF. The CDR3 DNA is TGTGCCAGCAGCCGCGGAGGGAACGTTGGAAACACCATATATTTT.